This TCR beta chain was identified in a study of blood T cells in healthy people across ages. Whole-study findings and limits: Age advanced and TCR beta diversity per million T cells fell, roughly linearly.

V dropped 0 bases and J dropped 8 bases, with 10 bases sitting between them. The germline CDR1 and CDR2 sequences are SGHKS and YYEKEE (reference sequence). The CDR3 sequence is 13 residues long. With a J-beta primer mix and a sample-barcoded 5' primer, a second PCR ran roughly 6 to 11 cycles. Each cDNA was tagged by a template-switch adaptor containing 12 random nucleotides. MiXCR was run by TCRdb on the 5' RACE reads, yielding one entry per CDR3 protein. The sample holds 500,000 to 650,000 distinct CDR3 sequences, approximately 26% seen once. Note on this clonotype: Its antigen remains unknown.

The same sample was also used in a study of T cells of mothers and their children. From that second work: All donors were healthy and Caucasian; they were a few mothers and their six children.

J is TRBJ2-3 and V is TRBV5-5; D call uncertain. Sequences were obtained from blood. The source of this sequence is a boy younger than 10 in good health. The DNA for the CDR3 is TGTGCCAGCAGCTTGGGGTCCCCAGGTACGCAGTATTTT. Amino acid sequence: CASSLGSPGTQYF.